A selection of T cell receptor beta chains follows, all from one sample in a study of blood T cell repertoires in COVID-19. Produced via immunoSEQ multiplex PCR; TCRdb's table is partial and in-frame only. The sample lists more than 150,000 clones; more than 70% were seen once. Sequenced: peripheral blood. The receptors come from a woman of 80 years or more with active or convalescent COVID-19. The CDR3 runs from the conserved cysteine through the conserved F or W. The order of the fields is clone size, V gene, J gene, D gene, CDR3 DNA, CDR3 protein. D genes are given only for firm matches. Where a row states a size, it is once, few, many or the class of an expanded clone; other rows omit it.

-	TRBV18	TRBJ2-1	-	TGTGCCAGCTCACCACCGCTCGGAGGGGGGGGAAACGGACCGCAGTTCTTC	CASSPPLGGGGNGPQFF
-	TRBV28	TRBJ2-5	-	TGTGCCAGCAACGGAGGGCAGGGAGACTGGGAGACCCAGTACTTC	CASNGGQGDWETQYF
-	TRBV9	TRBJ2-3	-	TGTGCCAGCAGCGTAGATGGTAGGGGGACAGATACGCAGTATTTT	CASSVDGRGTDTQYF
once	TRBV11-3	TRBJ2-5	TRBD1	TGTGCCAGCAGCGAAGACAGGGGCCCATGGGAGACCCAGTACTTC	CASSEDRGPWETQYF
few	TRBV11-2	TRBJ2-5	-	TGTGCCAGCAGCCCCCAGGCCTTTCGGGAGACCCAGTACTTC	CASSPQAFRETQYF
-	TRBV28	TRBJ1-1	TRBD1	TGTGCCAGCAGTTTCCGACAGGGGATCGGAGCTTTCTTT	CASSFRQGIGAFF
-	TRBV4-1	TRBJ2-3	-	TGCGCCAGCAGCCAAGAGCCGCTAGATCGCGTAGATACGCAGTATTTT	CASSQEPLDRVDTQYF
-	TRBV28	TRBJ1-6	-	TGTGCCAGCAGGATGGGGCAGGGGTATTCACCCCTCCACTTT	CASRMGQGYSPLHF
once	TRBV7-2	TRBJ1-5	-	TGTGCCAGCAGCCCCTCGGGGGATCAGCCCCAGCATTTT	CASSPSGDQPQHF
once	TRBV9	TRBJ1-2	TRBD1	TGTGCCAGCAGCCGGGACAGCACTAACTATGGCTACACCTTC	CASSRDSTNYGYTF
-	TRBV5-1	TRBJ2-5	TRBD2	TGCGCCAGCAGCTTAGCAGCGGGGGGCCAAGAGACCCAGTACTTC	CASSLAAGGQETQYF
-	TRBV5-1	TRBJ2-5	-	TGCGCCAGCAGCTCCGAGGGGGGGGCTGGAGAGACCCAGTACTTC	CASSSEGGAGETQYF
-	TRBV5-1	TRBJ1-1	-	TGCGCCAGCAGCTTGGGTGACAGGAACACTGAAGCTTTCTTT	CASSLGDRNTEAFF
-	TRBV7-9	TRBJ1-1	-	TGTGCCAGCAGCTTTTCGGGGGAAACTGAAGCTTTCTTT	CASSFSGETEAFF
-	TRBV27	TRBJ1-3	TRBD1	TGTGCCAGCAGTCCGAGACAGGGAGCTGTGATTGGAAACACCATATATTTT	CASSPRQGAVIGNTIYF
-	TRBV5-4	TRBJ2-2	TRBD1	TGTGCCAGCAGCTCTTCAGGGGGTCTTGGACCCACCGGGGAGCTGTTTTTT	CASSSSGGLGPTGELFF
few	TRBV7-9	TRBJ2-7	-	TGTGCCAGCAGCTTTACAACCCGCGAGCAGTACTTC	CASSFTTREQYF
once	TRBV12-3/TRBV12-4	TRBJ1-4	-	TGTGCCAGCAGTGAGACAACTGAAAAACTGTTTTTT	CASSETTEKLFF
once	TRBV25-1	TRBJ2-3	-	TGTGCCAGCAGTGAATATTGGGGTGGTCAGGGAAGCACAGATACGCAGTATTTT	CASSEYWGGQGSTDTQYF
-	TRBV9	TRBJ1-2	-	TGTGCCAGCAGCGCTGACGGGTTCTATGGCTACACCTTC	CASSADGFYGYTF
-	TRBV27	TRBJ1-4	TRBD1	TGTGCCAGCAGTTTATCGGGACAGCCTAATGAAAAACTGTTTTTT	CASSLSGQPNEKLFF
-	TRBV28	TRBJ2-5	-	TGTGCCAGCAGAGAAAGGTTGGGCGGGACAGATAAGGTTCTGGAGACCCAGTACTTC	CASRERLGGTDKVLETQYF
-	TRBV7-2	TRBJ1-2	TRBD1	TGTGCCAGCGCAGCGGACAGGGTCTATGGCTACACCTTC	CASAADRVYGYTF
-	TRBV2	TRBJ1-6	TRBD1	TGTGCCAGCGGGGGAGGACAGGGGAAGTCGCCCCTCCACTTT	CASGGGQGKSPLHF
-	TRBV2	TRBJ1-5	TRBD1	TGTGCCAGCAGAGCCGGGACAGGGGGCGTCAATCAGCCCCAGCATTTT	CASRAGTGGVNQPQHF
-	TRBV20-1	TRBJ1-1	-	TGCAGTGGAGTAATGAACACTGAAGCTTTCTTT	CSGVMNTEAFF
-	TRBV10-3	TRBJ1-5	TRBD1	TGTGCCATCAGTGCCGGGACAGGGGCGGGTCAGCCCCAGCATTTT	CAISAGTGAGQPQHF
-	TRBV6-5	TRBJ2-7	TRBD1	TGTGCCAGTAAGACAGGGGGCATTTCCTACGAGCAGTACTTC	CASKTGGISYEQYF
few	TRBV30	TRBJ2-5	TRBD1	TGTGCCTGGAGTAGGGGGCTGGGCGAAGAGACCCAGTACTTC	CAWSRGLGEETQYF
-	TRBV28	TRBJ2-1	TRBD1	TGTGCCAGCAGTTTCCCCTGGGCGGACAGGGAGGCCTACAATGAGCAGTTCTTC	CASSFPWADREAYNEQFF